A single sample is the source of the 21 T cell receptor beta chains below, sequenced in a study of blood T cells in healthy people across ages. The authors ran a second PCR of roughly 6 to 12 cycles using a sample-barcoded 5' primer and a J-beta primer mix. TCRdb reanalysed the 5' RACE reads using MiXCR and keeps one entry per CDR3 protein. The sample consists of roughly 680,000 distinct CDR3 sequences, approximately 52% of them appearing once. The sequenced material came from blood. The receptors derive from a woman aged 80 or over in good health.

This clonotype was detected many times. V gene TRBV3-1 combines with J gene TRBJ2-1, with 7 positions matching TRBD2. Germline lookup yields CDR1 LGHDT and CDR2 YNNKEL (reference sequence). Trimming cost V 4 bases and J 2 bases; bases outside gene matches: 5. The CDR3 extends over 15 amino acids. The CDR3 protein is CASSRAGTTYNEQFF. For the CDR3, the DNA is TGTGCCAGCAGCCGAGCGGGAACTACCTACAATGAGCAGTTCTTC.

The rearrangement uses TRBV29-1 and TRBJ2-1; TRBD2 matches 8 bases. The CDR3 runs to 14 residues. The junction had 14 bases not matched to a gene; V was cut back by 7 bases and J by 9 bases. Per the germline V gene, CDR1 is SQVTM and CDR2 is ANQGSEA. The CDR3 bases are TGCAGCGCCCTCCGGGGACTAGATGTCAGTGAGCAGTTCTTC. Translated, it gives CSALRGLDVSEQFF.

J is TRBJ1-2 and V is TRBV7-2, with D unresolved. Germline values: CDR1 SGHTA, CDR2 FQGNSA. The CDR3 extends over 15 amino acids. Deletions cut 5 bases from V and 2 bases from J, with 15 bases between. This chain's CDR3 is CASSLVRTRNYGYTF. For the CDR3, the DNA is TGTGCCAGCAGCCTAGTAAGGACGCGGAACTATGGCTACACCTTC.

This clonotype turned up a few times. The chain employs TRBV14 and TRBJ2-2; D gene ambiguous. The V end was cut by 4 bases, the J end by 4 bases, with 13 bases between. This CDR3 region has 15 residues. Germline CDR1 is SGHDN and CDR2 is FVKESK. CDR3 in DNA: TGTGCCAGCAGCCGGCAAAGAGGTAGCACCGGGGAGCTGTTTTTT. Amino acids: CASSRQRGSTGELFF.

This clonotype was seen at least ten times. The DNA for the CDR3 is TGCAGTGCCCCATCTCGTAGAGGGGGCGACGAGACCCAGTACTTC. It codes for CSAPSRRGGDETQYF. The V gene is TRBV20-1, the J gene TRBJ2-5; 7 nucleotides match TRBD1. The V gene's germline CDR1 is DFQATT and CDR2 SNEGSKA (reference sequence). Trimming cost V 6 bases and J 5 bases; bases outside gene matches: 15. This CDR3 comprises 15 residues.

The chain joins TRBV7-2 to TRBJ2-5, with 9 bases that match TRBD1. The J segment lost 5 bases and the V segment lost 4 bases, leaving 5 bases of the junction unmatched. The germline CDR1 and CDR2 sequences are SGHTA and FQGNSA. The CDR3 loop spans 14 amino acids. Here the CDR3 reads CASSSQGARETQYF. The CDR3 coding sequence is TGTGCCAGCAGCTCACAGGGGGCGCGTGAGACCCAGTACTTC.

The rearrangement uses TRBV12-3 or TRBV12-4 and TRBJ2-5; no reliable D call. The J call may be in error: the DNA end matches TRBJ2-7 better. The length of the CDR3 is 11 residues. This CDR3 is CASSRRNEQYF. The CDR3 nucleotides read TGTGCCAGCAGTCGTCGAAACGAGCAGTACTTC.

This clonotype has ten or more counts. The chain recombines TRBV11-2 with TRBJ2-5, with D possibly being TRBD2 (5 bases). CDR1 SGHAT and CDR2 FQNNGV come from the germline V gene. V was pared by 0 bases and J by 6 bases, with 5 bases between. The CDR3 contains 12 residues. CDR3 in DNA: TGTGCCAGCAGCTTAGACGGGAAGACCCAGTACTTC. Its protein is CASSLDGKTQYF. The variable domain in full, completed from reference TRBV11-2 and TRBJ2-5, reads EAGVAQSPRYKIIEKRQSVAFWCNPISGHATLYWYQQILGQGPKLLIQFQNNGVVDDSQLPKDRFSAERLKGVDSTLKIQPAKLEDSAVYLCASSLDGKTQYFGPGTRLLVL.

DNA for the CDR3: TGCAGCGTTGATGATCCCCAGGGAACCTACGAGCAGTACTTC. Amino acid sequence: CSVDDPQGTYEQYF. The J gene is TRBJ2-4, the V gene TRBV29-1; D might be TRBD1 (5 bases). With the DNA end fitting TRBJ2-7 better, the J assignment may be wrong. This CDR3 contains 14 residues. In germline, CDR1 is SQVTM, CDR2 ANQGSEA.

The table lists this clonotype with a few counts. The gene calls are TRBV9 and TRBJ2-1; tentatively, D is TRBD1 (6 bases). This CDR3 is built from 15 residues. Germline CDR1 SGDLS, CDR2 YYNGEE. V was cut by 4 bases and J by 4 bases, with 15 bases left in between. CDR3 sequence reads: CASSQRGTDYNEQFF. The CDR3, as DNA: TGTGCCAGCAGCCAAAGGGGGACGGATTACAATGAGCAGTTCTTC.

The J gene is TRBJ2-7, the V gene TRBV21-1; the table calls TRBD2, which could not be checked here. TRBV21-1 is an annotated pseudogene. CDR3 length: 15 residues. The CDR3 coding sequence is TGTGCCAGAGTCACCGGGACTAGCGGGATCTACGAGCAGTACTTC. Protein: CARVTGTSGIYEQYF.

Of note for this clonotype: A read error may be the cause here, since a much bigger clone is one base away. The rearrangement links TRBV4-2 to TRBJ2-7, with unresolved D. The DNA end lines up better with TRBJ2-1; the J call may be wrong. The germline V gene encodes CDR1 LGHNA and CDR2 YNFKEQ. The CDR3 sequence is 15 residues long. The CDR3 region is CASSQEDTGTYEQFF. CDR3 in DNA: TGTGCCAGCAGCCAAGAAGACACCGGAACCTACGAGCAGTTCTTC.

Concerning this clonotype itself: This may stem from a read error, because a much larger clone lies one nucleotide away. The CDR3 here is CASSVSGFYEQYF. As DNA, the CDR3 is TGTGCCAGCAGTGTATCCGGCTTCTACGAGCAGTACTTC. The chain has TRBV27 and TRBJ2-7; D remains ambiguous. Germline CDR1 and CDR2: MNHEY and SMNVEV (reference sequence). CDR3 length: 13 amino acids.

This clonotype was picked up a small number of times. The chain joins TRBV7-9 to TRBJ2-1; D might be TRBD1 (6 bases). Trimming took 5 bases from V and 7 from J, leaving 18 bases between them. The V gene's germline CDR1 is SEHNR and CDR2 FQNEAQ (reference sequence). The CDR3 extends over 15 amino acids. For the CDR3, the DNA is TGTGCCAGCAGCATGGACAGCCCACGAACAAATGAGCAGTTCTTC. This gives the protein CASSMDSPRTNEQFF.

The chain links TRBV7-3 to TRBJ2-1, with a possible D match to TRBD1 (5 bases). CDR1 and CDR2 (germline): SGHTA, FQGTGA. CDR3 length: 13 amino acids. V lost 5 bases and J 10 bases, leaving 15 bases between the germline ends. The CDR3 protein is CASSVIGAPEQFF. In nucleotides, the CDR3 is TGTGCCAGCAGCGTAATAGGGGCCCCAGAGCAGTTCTTC.

The table lists this clonotype with a count of one. The rearrangement links TRBV7-9 to TRBJ1-2; 7 bases agree with TRBD1. This CDR3 contains 14 residues. The V and J ends lost 5 bases and 3 bases, in that order; junction bases with no gene match: 6. Germline values: CDR1 SEHNR, CDR2 FQNEAQ (reference sequence). This CDR3 reads CASSARDSHYGYTF. CDR3 nucleotide sequence: TGTGCCAGCAGCGCTAGGGACAGCCACTATGGCTACACCTTC.

Notes on this clonotype: One end of the junction does not line up with germline, which may come from a read error. This chain uses TRBV10-2 with TRBJ2-1; D not resolved. The CDR3 is made up of 12 amino acids. Germline V gene lookup returns CDR1 WSHSY and CDR2 SAAADI. The CDR3 loop reads CASSQVYSEQFF. DNA of the CDR3: TGCGCCAGCAGCCAGGTATACAGTGAGCAGTTCTTC.

To note about this clonotype: A much larger clone is a single base away; this may be a read error. The CDR3 DNA reads TGTGCCAGCAGCTATGGGACTAGCTTATACAATGAGCAGTTCTTC. Its translation is CASSYGTSLYNEQFF. The chain uses TRBV5-6 and TRBJ2-1, with 9 bases fitting TRBD2. Germline V gene lookup returns CDR1 SGHDT and CDR2 YYEEEE. Trimming cost V 3 bases and J 4 bases; bases outside gene matches: 5. The CDR3 has 15 residues.

The J gene is TRBJ2-2, the V gene TRBV12-3 or TRBV12-4, with TRBD1 as a possible D gene (6 bases). Trimming removed 7 bases at V and 0 bases at J, with 12 bases between. CDR3 length equals 15 residues. This CDR3 is CASKPGHTNTGELFF. The CDR3 DNA follows: TGTGCCAGCAAACCGGGACACACGAACACCGGGGAGCTGTTTTTT.

The chain combines TRBV10-2 with TRBJ2-5, with D perhaps TRBD1 or TRBD2 (5 bases each). Germline CDR1 WSHSY, CDR2 SAAADI. The CDR3 has 14 residues. The ends were cut back, 8 bases at V and 4 bases at J, with 17 bases in the middle. CDR3 sequence: CASRGRGMLETQYF. CDR3 sequence (DNA): TGCGCCAGCCGGGGACGTGGGATGCTAGAGACCCAGTACTTC.

This clonotype was counted many times. The CDR3 region is CASSVGAREWDGYTF. For the CDR3, the DNA is TGTGCCAGCAGCGTAGGGGCTCGGGAATGGGATGGCTACACCTTC. The chain links TRBV9 to TRBJ1-2, with D hard to call. Trimming pared 0 bases from V and 6 bases from J, leaving 15 bases between. This CDR3 contains 15 residues. Germline lookup yields CDR1 SGDLS and CDR2 YYNGEE.